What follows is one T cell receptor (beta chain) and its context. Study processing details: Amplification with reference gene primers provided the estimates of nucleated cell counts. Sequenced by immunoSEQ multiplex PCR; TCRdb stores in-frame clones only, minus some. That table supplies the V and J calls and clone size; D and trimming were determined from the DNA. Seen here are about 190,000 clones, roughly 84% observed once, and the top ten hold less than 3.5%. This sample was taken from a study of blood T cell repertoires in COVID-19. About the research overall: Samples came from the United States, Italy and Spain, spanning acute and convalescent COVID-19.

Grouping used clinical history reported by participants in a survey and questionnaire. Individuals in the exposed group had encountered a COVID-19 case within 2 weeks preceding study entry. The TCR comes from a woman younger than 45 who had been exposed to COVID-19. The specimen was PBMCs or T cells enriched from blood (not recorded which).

The CDR3 DNA is TGTGCCAGTTCTGACAGGGGCACCTACGAGCAGTACTTC. Protein product: CASSDRGTYEQYF. This chain uses TRBV19 with TRBJ2-7; 8 nucleotides align to TRBD1. This CDR3 has 13 residues. CDR1 LNHDA and CDR2 SQIVND come from the germline V gene (reference sequence). Trimming cost V 8 bases and J 2 bases; bases outside gene matches: 5.